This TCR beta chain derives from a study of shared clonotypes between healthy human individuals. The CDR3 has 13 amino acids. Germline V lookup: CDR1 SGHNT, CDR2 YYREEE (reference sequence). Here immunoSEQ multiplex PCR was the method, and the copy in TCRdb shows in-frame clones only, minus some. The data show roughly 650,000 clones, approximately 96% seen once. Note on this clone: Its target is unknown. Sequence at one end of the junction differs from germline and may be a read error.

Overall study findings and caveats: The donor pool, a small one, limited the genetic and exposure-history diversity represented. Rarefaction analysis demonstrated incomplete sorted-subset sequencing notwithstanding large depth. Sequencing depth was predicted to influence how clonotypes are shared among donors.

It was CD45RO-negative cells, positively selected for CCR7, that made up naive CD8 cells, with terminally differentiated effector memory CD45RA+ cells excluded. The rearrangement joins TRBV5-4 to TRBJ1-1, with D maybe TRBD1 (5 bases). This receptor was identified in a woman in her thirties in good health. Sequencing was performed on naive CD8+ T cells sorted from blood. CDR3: CASSLGLNTEAFF. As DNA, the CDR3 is TGTGCCAGCAGTTTGGGGCTGAACACTGAAGCTTTCTTT.